This T cell receptor (beta chain) was identified during a study of T cell changes during pregnancy in multiple sclerosis. The table came from immunoSEQ multiplex PCR; TCRdb's copy has only in-frame clones and leaves some out. Of about 73,000 clones in the sample, 85% to 95% are singletons; the top ten hold roughly 2.8%. The trim removed 0 bases at V and 9 bases at J, leaving 0 bases unmatched. Germline V lookup: CDR1 SGHRS, CDR2 YFSETQ. The CDR3 totals 13 residues. This TCR came from a female donor in good health, enrolled as a control in a pregnancy study. The sequenced sample was peripheral blood, obtained in the third trimester of pregnancy. V gene TRBV5-1 combines with J gene TRBJ2-1; 10 nucleotides match TRBD2. The CDR3 region is CASSLGLAGEQFF. The CDR3 DNA is TGCGCCAGCAGCTTGGGACTAGCGGGTGAGCAGTTCTTC. Combining the CDR3 with reference TRBV5-1 and TRBJ2-1 gives the whole variable domain KAGVTQTPRYLIKTRGQQVTLSCSPISGHRSVSWYQQTPGQGLQFLFEYFSETQRNKGNFPGRFSGRQFSNSRSEMNVSTLELGDSALYLCASSLGLAGEQFFGPGTRLTVL.